This TCR beta chain was captured in a study of cytomegalovirus exposure and HLA in healthy donors. Vbeta (60) and Jbeta (13) primers were used in the PCR. Sequencing was performed with immunoSEQ multiplex PCR; in TCRdb, only in-frame clones are kept and a portion is missing. The repertoire consists of about 120,000 clones, with 75% occurring once and the leading ten covering about 1.6%. Sequenced sample: PBMCs. This clonotype was obtained from a woman aged 18-35 years in good health and CMV-seronegative.

CDR3 region: CASSTVTGPNTEAFF. The DNA for the CDR3 is TGTGCCAGCAGCACCGTGACAGGGCCGAACACTGAAGCTTTCTTT. The chain couples TRBV7-9 to TRBJ1-1; 7 bases fit TRBD1. There are 15 residues in the CDR3. Germline loops: CDR1 SEHNR, CDR2 FQNEAQ (reference sequence). The junction had 7 bases not matched to a gene; V was cut back by 5 bases and J by 1 base.